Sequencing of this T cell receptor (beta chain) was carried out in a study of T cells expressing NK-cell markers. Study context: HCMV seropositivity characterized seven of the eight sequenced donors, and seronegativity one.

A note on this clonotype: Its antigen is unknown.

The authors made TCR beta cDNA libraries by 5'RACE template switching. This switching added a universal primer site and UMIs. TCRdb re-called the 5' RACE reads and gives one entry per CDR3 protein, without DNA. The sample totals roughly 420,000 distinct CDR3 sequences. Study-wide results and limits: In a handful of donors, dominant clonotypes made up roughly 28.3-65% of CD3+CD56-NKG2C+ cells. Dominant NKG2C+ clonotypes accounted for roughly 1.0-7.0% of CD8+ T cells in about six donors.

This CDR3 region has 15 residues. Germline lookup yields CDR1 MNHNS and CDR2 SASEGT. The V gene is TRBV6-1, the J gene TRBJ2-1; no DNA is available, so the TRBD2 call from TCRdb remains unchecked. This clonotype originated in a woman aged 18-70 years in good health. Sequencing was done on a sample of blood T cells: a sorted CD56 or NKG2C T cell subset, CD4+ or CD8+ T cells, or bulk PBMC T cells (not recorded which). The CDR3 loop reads CASSQLAGVYNEQFF.